A selection of T cell receptor beta chains follows, all from one sample in a study of blood T cell repertoires in COVID-19. The protocol was immunoSEQ multiplex PCR, while the TCRdb copy is restricted to in-frame clones and leaves out a portion. The sample has 80,000 to 95,000 clones, about nine tenths seen once. The specimen sequenced was peripheral blood. The origin of the receptors is a woman between 65 and 79 years old with acute or convalescent COVID-19. CDR3s include the opening cysteine and the closing phenylalanine or tryptophan. Each record gives: V gene, clone size, J gene, D gene, CDR3 DNA, CDR3 protein. D genes are given only for firm matches. Clone size is stated in some rows and not others, as once, few, many or a class when expanded.

>TRBV28|once|TRBJ2-2|TRBD1
TGTGCCAGCAGTTTTGTAAGGACAGGGTGGGGGATCACCGGGGAGCTGTTTTTT
CASSFVRTGWGITGELFF
>TRBV7-9|few|TRBJ2-1|TRBD2
TGTGCCAGCAGCTTCCTAGCGGGGGGTAACAATGAGCAGTTCTTC
CASSFLAGGNNEQFF
>TRBV24-1|NA|TRBJ2-3|TRBD2
TGTGCCACCAGTGATTCCGTTCGGGGGGGCACAGATACGCAGTATTTT
CATSDSVRGGTDTQYF
>TRBV5-1|NA|TRBJ2-3|TRBD2
TGCGCCAGCAGCCGTCTAGCGGAAACAGATACGCAGTATTTT
CASSRLAETDTQYF
>TRBV3-1/TRBV3-2|NA|TRBJ2-1|NA
TGTGCCAGCAGCTCCCAGGGCTGGGGGCCTCGGAATGAGCAGTTCTTC
CASSSQGWGPRNEQFF
>TRBV27|NA|TRBJ1-2|NA
TGTGCCAGCAGACCACGGGGTATGGATGGCTACACCTTC
CASRPRGMDGYTF
>TRBV5-4|NA|TRBJ2-7|TRBD1
TGTGCCAGCAGCCGGGACAGAGGAGACTACGAGCAGTACTTC
CASSRDRGDYEQYF
>TRBV20-1|NA|TRBJ2-1|NA
TGCAGTGCTAGGCCGCCTAGTGAGCAGTTCTTC
CSARPPSEQFF
>TRBV6-6|NA|TRBJ2-7|NA
TGTGCCAGCAGTTACTGGGGGCTATTCGACTACGAGCAGTACTTC
CASSYWGLFDYEQYF
>TRBV11-2|NA|TRBJ2-2|NA
TGTGCCAGCAGCCCTGGGTTAGGGGGAACGAACACCGGGGAGCTGTTTTTT
CASSPGLGGTNTGELFF